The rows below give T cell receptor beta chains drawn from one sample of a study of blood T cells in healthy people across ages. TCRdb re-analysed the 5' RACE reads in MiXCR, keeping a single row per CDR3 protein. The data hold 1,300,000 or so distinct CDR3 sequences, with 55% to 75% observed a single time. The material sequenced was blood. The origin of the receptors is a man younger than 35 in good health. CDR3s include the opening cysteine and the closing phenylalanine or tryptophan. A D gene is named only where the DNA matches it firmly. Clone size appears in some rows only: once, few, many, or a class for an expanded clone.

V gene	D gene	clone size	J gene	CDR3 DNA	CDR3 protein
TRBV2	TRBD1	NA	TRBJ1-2	TGTGCCCGCAGTAGAGGGACAGAGAGAAACTATGGCTACACCTTC	CARSRGTERNYGYTF
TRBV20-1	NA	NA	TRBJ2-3	TGCAGTGCTTTTCGCGGGGGAGGGACAGATACGCGGTATTTT	CSAFRGGGTDTRYF
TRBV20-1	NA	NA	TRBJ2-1	TGCAGTGCTAGAGATCCCGGGCGGATCTCCTACAATGAGCAGTTCTTC	CSARDPGRISYNEQFF
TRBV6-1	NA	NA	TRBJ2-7	TGTGCCAGCAGCGCTATTCGGGCAGCCCGCTCCTACGAGCAGTACTTC	CASSAIRAARSYEQYF
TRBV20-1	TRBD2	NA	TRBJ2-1	TGCAGTGCTAGGGGAGGGACTAGCGGAATCTACAATGAGCAGTTCTTC	CSARGGTSGIYNEQFF
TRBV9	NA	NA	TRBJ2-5	TGTGCCAGCAGCGCCAACCCTTCGTTACCGGGATTCGAAGAGACCCAGTACTTC	CASSANPSLPGFEETQYF
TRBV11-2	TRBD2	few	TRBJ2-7	TGTGCCAGCAGCTTAGACACCGGTAGTAGCGGGGGGGCTAGCTACGAGCAGTACTTC	CASSLDTGSSGGASYEQYF
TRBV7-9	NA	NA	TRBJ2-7	TGTGCCAGCAGCTTAGGGTCGAGGGTCGGAGAAGGTAACGAGCAGTACTTC	CASSLGSRVGEGNEQYF
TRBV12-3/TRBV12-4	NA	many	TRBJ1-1	TGTGCCAGCAGTTTAGGGGCTGAAGCTTTCTTT	CASSLGAEAFF
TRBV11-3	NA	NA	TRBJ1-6	TGTGCCAGCAGCGCCTTGGGAGGATCACCCCACCACTTT	CASSALGGSPHHF
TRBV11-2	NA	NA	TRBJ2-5	TGTGCCAGCAGCTTAGGGATAGGGCCCAACCTGTACTTC	CASSLGIGPNLYF
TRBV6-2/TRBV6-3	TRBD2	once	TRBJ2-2	TGTGCCAGCACCATAGCGGGGGCGGACACCGGGGAGCTGTTTTTT	CASTIAGADTGELFF
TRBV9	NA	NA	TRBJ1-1	TGTGCCAGCAGCGGACCGACAGTGAACACTGAAGCTTTCTTT	CASSGPTVNTEAFF
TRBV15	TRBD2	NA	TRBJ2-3	TGTGCCACCAGCAGACCGACTAGCGGAAAAGACACAGATACGCAGTATTTT	CATSRPTSGKDTDTQYF
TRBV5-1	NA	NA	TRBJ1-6	TGCGCCAGCAGCTCCGGCCTGCAGGGCTATAATTCACCCCTCCACTTT	CASSSGLQGYNSPLHF
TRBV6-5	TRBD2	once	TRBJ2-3	TGTGCCAGCAGTTCCGGACTAGCGGGAGCTCCGCAGTATTTT	CASSSGLAGAPQYF
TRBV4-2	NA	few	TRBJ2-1	TGTGCCAGCATGCCGTCGTTAAGCTCCTACAATGAGCAGTTCTTC	CASMPSLSSYNEQFF
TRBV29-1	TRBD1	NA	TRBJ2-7	TGCAGCGTTGAAGAGGGCGAGGGGGCCCACGAGCAGTACTTC	CSVEEGEGAHEQYF
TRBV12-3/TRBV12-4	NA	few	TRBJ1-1	TGTGCCAGCAGGGGAGGGGTACAGAACACTGAAGCTTTCTTT	CASRGGVQNTEAFF
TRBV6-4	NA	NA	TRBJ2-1	TGTGCCAGCAGTGACAAATCGGACAGCCCGCAGTTCTTC	CASSDKSDSPQFF
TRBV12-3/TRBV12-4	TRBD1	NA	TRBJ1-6	TGTGCCAGCAGGCCCGGACAGGCTGGTTCACCCCTCCACTTT	CASRPGQAGSPLHF
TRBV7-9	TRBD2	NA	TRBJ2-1	TGTGCCAGCAGCTTAACGGGAGGTGGTCACAATGAGCAGTTCTTC	CASSLTGGGHNEQFF
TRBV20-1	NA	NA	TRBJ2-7	TGCAGTGCTAGTGATACCAGGGACGAGCAGTACTTC	CSASDTRDEQYF
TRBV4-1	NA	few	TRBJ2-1	TGCGCCAGCAGCTCGCATCTTAGCAGAGGAAACTACAATGAGCAGTTCTTC	CASSSHLSRGNYNEQFF
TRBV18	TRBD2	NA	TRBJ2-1	TGTGCCAGCTCACCCCCTGGACTAGCGGGAGGTGGCAATGAGCAGTTCTTC	CASSPPGLAGGGNEQFF